This T cell receptor beta chain is drawn from a study of brain T cells in children with intractable seizures. Libraries were prepared by immunoSEQ multiplex PCR; TCRdb keeps only in-frame clonotypes and omits some of them. The sample has 300,000 to 400,000 clones, about 94% seen once; the top ten hold around 6%. Time point in this sample: blood from clinic visit 5 months post-surgery; TSC patient then seizure free. Findings and caveats of the study: Clones missing pre-surgery may reflect undersampling of that blood sample.

J gave up 3 bases and V 2 bases, and 8 bases lay outside the gene matches. CDR1 and CDR2 (germline): MNHNY, SVGAGI (reference sequence). The CDR3 length is 16 residues. This clone has only a few counts. Its matching antigen is unknown. The receptor's source is a boy in the first two years of life with tuberous sclerosis and intractable seizures. The rearrangement links TRBV6-6 to TRBJ1-2; 8 positions match TRBD1. The sequencing here drew on peripheral blood, taken more than 4 months after surgery. CDR3 loop: CASSYVVPGGDYGYTF. Here the CDR3 DNA reads TGTGCCAGCAGTTACGTGGTACCAGGGGGCGACTATGGCTACACCTTC.